The rows below give T cell receptor beta chains drawn from one sample of a study of T cells after yellow fever vaccination. TCRdb re-derived calls from the 5' RACE reads in MiXCR, one entry per CDR3 protein. In the table there are more than 250,000 distinct CDR3 sequences, roughly 6.8% of which are singletons. The material was PBMCs, obtained roughly 47 days after the first yellow fever vaccination. The receptors were gathered from a man aged 18 to 29 who received the YFV17D yellow fever vaccine. The CDR3 runs from the conserved cysteine through the conserved F or W. The D gene is left open where the match is weak. Only part of the rows carry a size: once, few, many, or a class if the clone is expanded.

length,J,D,size,V,CDR3,DNA
13,TRBJ1-2,-,-,TRBV7-9,CASSLGGVLGYTF,TGTGCCAGCAGCTTAGGAGGGGTCTTGGGCTACACCTTC
13,TRBJ2-5,-,few,TRBV27,CASSLFRRETQYF,TGTGCCAGCAGTTTATTCCGGCGAGAGACCCAGTACTTC
12,TRBJ2-3,-,-,TRBV6-2/TRBV6-3,CASSQRPDTQYF,TGTGCCAGCAGTCAACGGCCAGATACGCAGTATTTT
16,TRBJ2-2,TRBD2,-,TRBV5-4,CASSLEAGVNIGELFF,TGTGCCAGCAGCTTGGAAGCGGGGGTGAATATCGGGGAGCTGTTTTTT
15,TRBJ1-4,-,-,TRBV12-3/TRBV12-4,CASSLRGFGDEKLFF,TGTGCCAGCAGTCTCCGGGGCTTCGGGGATGAAAAACTGTTTTTT
14,TRBJ2-1,-,few,TRBV4-1,CASSRNRPDNEQFF,TGCGCCAGCAGCCGAAATAGGCCGGACAATGAGCAGTTCTTC
13,TRBJ2-2,TRBD1,few,TRBV20-1,CSAWDRGTGELFF,TGCAGTGCTTGGGACAGGGGCACCGGGGAGCTGTTTTTT
13,TRBJ1-5,-,few,TRBV7-2,CASSPWTDQPQHF,TGTGCCAGCAGCCCGTGGACAGATCAGCCCCAGCATTTT
12,TRBJ2-7,-,many,TRBV6-2/TRBV6-3,CASSQTRHEQYF,TGTGCCAGCAGTCAAACTAGGCACGAGCAGTACTTC
13,TRBJ1-1,-,few,TRBV20-1,CSAQTGLNTEAFF,TGCAGTGCTCAGACAGGTTTGAACACTGAAGCTTTCTTT
14,TRBJ2-1,-,-,TRBV11-3,CASSSARSYNEQFF,TGTGCCAGCAGCTCCGCCCGGTCCTACAATGAGCAGTTCTTC
14,TRBJ1-2,-,many,TRBV7-8,CASSLQGLYYGYTF,TGTGCCAGCAGCTTACAGGGACTCTACTATGGCTACACCTTC
13,TRBJ1-1,-,-,TRBV5-1,CASRKGGGTEAFF,TGCGCCAGCAGGAAAGGGGGGGGAACTGAAGCTTTCTTT
15,TRBJ2-7,TRBD2,-,TRBV4-2,CASSQEGTSIYEQYF,TGTGCCAGCAGCCAAGAGGGGACTAGCATCTACGAGCAGTACTTC
13,TRBJ1-6,-,few,TRBV6-1,CASWQGRSSPLHF,TGTGCCAGCTGGCAGGGCCGAAGTTCACCCCTCCACTTT
14,TRBJ2-5,TRBD1,-,TRBV9,CASSPNRGRETQYF,TGTGCCAGCAGCCCAAACAGGGGGCGGGAGACCCAGTACTTC
12,TRBJ1-2,-,few,TRBV6-5,CAAVALGSGYTF,TGTGCAGCGGTCGCCTTAGGGAGCGGCTACACCTTC
21,TRBJ2-7,TRBD1,few,TRBV18,CASSPFILTGGRGNQVDEQYF,TGTGCCAGCTCACCATTTATCTTGACAGGGGGCCGCGGAAACCAGGTCGACGAGCAGTACTTC
11,TRBJ2-5,-,many,TRBV18,CASSPGETQYF,TGTGCCAGCAGCCCTGGGGAGACCCAGTACTTC
13,TRBJ2-4,-,few,TRBV7-2,CASSARRENIQYF,TGTGCCAGCAGCGCACGACGAGAAAACATTCAGTACTTC
15,TRBJ1-2,-,-,TRBV12-3/TRBV12-4,CASSSFWESLYGYTF,TGTGCCAGCAGTTCCTTCTGGGAGTCCCTCTATGGCTACACCTTC
13,TRBJ2-2,-,-,TRBV7-9,CASSIKGTGELFF,TGTGCCAGCAGCATAAAGGGGACCGGGGAGCTGTTTTTT
12,TRBJ1-5,-,few,TRBV6-2/TRBV6-3,CASTRFNQPQHF,TGTGCCAGCACTCGATTCAATCAGCCCCAGCATTTT
16,TRBJ2-7,TRBD1,few,TRBV12-3/TRBV12-4,CASIPKRDRESYEQYF,TGTGCCAGCATCCCCAAAAGAGACAGGGAAAGCTACGAGCAGTACTTC
15,TRBJ2-2,-,few,TRBV5-6,CASSLRGFYTGELFF,TGTGCCAGCAGCTTGCGAGGATTTTACACCGGGGAGCTGTTTTTT
12,TRBJ2-5,-,few,TRBV7-2,CASSFSLETQYF,TGTGCCAGCAGCTTCTCCTTGGAGACCCAGTACTTC
18,TRBJ2-1,-,many,TRBV7-9,CASSGVVQAGRIPNEQFF,TGTGCCAGCAGCGGTGTCGTTCAGGCAGGGAGGATACCCAATGAGCAGTTCTTC
13,TRBJ1-2,TRBD1,-,TRBV24-1,CATNPTGWFGYTF,TGTGCCACCAACCCGACAGGGTGGTTTGGCTACACCTTC
13,TRBJ2-7,-,few,TRBV6-5,CASSYSLGYEQYF,TGTGCCAGCAGTTACTCCTTGGGTTACGAGCAGTACTTC
14,TRBJ1-5,-,few,TRBV14,CASSQGGLGQPQHF,TGTGCCAGCAGCCAAGGAGGATTGGGTCAGCCCCAGCATTTT
12,TRBJ1-2,-,few,TRBV29-1,CSVAQGPYGYTF,TGCAGCGTTGCACAGGGTCCCTATGGCTACACCTTC
14,TRBJ2-3,-,many,TRBV24-1,CATGPEWGTDTQYF,TGTGCCACCGGCCCGGAGTGGGGAACAGATACGCAGTATTTT
14,TRBJ2-1,-,many,TRBV7-6,CASSAQTGYNEQFF,TGTGCCAGCAGCGCCCAGACAGGCTACAATGAGCAGTTCTTC
15,TRBJ2-2,TRBD2,-,TRBV7-8,CASSFSGGASGELFF,TGTGCCAGCAGCTTTAGCGGGGGGGCCTCCGGGGAGCTGTTTTTT
16,TRBJ2-2,-,-,TRBV4-3,CASSQEPGGYTGELFF,TGCGCCAGCAGCCAAGAGCCCGGGGGCTACACCGGGGAGCTGTTTTTT
17,TRBJ2-7,TRBD2,few,TRBV10-3,CAISESRIAGISYEQYF,TGTGCCATCAGTGAGTCGAGGATAGCGGGGATCTCCTACGAGCAGTACTTC
16,TRBJ2-1,-,-,TRBV15,CATSRERGALYNEQFF,TGTGCCACCAGCAGAGAGAGGGGCGCGCTGTACAATGAGCAGTTCTTC